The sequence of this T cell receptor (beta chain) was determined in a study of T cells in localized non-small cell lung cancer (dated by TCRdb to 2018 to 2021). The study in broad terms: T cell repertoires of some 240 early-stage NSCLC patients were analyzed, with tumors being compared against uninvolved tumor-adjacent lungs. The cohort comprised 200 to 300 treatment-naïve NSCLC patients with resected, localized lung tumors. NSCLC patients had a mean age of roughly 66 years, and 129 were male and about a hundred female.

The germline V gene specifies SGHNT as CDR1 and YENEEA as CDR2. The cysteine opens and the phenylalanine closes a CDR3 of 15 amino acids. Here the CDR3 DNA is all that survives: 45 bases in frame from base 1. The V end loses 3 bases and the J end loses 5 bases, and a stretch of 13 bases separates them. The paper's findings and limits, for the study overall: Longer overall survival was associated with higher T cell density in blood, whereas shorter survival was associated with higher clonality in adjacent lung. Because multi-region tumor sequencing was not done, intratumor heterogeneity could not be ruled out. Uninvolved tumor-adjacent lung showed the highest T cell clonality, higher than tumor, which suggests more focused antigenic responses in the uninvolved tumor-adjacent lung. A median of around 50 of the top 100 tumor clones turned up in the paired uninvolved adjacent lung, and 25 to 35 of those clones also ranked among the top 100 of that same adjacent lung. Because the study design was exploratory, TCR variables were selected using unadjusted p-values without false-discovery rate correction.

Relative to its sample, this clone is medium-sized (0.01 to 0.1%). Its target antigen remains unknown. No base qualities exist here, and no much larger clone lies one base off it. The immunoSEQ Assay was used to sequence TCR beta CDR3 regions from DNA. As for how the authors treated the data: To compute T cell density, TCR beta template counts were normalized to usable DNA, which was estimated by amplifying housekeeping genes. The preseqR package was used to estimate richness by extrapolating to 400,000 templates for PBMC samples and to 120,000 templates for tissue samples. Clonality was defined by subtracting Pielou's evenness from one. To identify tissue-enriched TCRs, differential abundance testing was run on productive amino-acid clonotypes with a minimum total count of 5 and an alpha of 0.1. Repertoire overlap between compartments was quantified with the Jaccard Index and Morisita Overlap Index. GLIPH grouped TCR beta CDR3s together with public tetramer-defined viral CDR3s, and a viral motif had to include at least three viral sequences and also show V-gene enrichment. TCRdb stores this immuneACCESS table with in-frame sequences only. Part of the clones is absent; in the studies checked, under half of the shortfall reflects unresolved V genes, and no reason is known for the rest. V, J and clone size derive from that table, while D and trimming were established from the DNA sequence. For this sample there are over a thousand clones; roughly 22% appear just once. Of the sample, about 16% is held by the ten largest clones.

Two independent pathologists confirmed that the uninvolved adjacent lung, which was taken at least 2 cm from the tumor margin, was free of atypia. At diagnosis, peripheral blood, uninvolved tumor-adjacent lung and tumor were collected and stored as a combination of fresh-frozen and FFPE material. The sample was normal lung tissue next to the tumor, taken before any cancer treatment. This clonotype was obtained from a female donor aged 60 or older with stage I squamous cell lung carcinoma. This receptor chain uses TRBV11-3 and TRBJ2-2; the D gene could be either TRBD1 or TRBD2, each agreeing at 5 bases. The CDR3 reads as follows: CASSLGGGGTGELFF. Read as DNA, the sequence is TGTGCCAGCAGCTTGGGCGGTGGGGGAACCGGGGAGCTGTTTTTT.